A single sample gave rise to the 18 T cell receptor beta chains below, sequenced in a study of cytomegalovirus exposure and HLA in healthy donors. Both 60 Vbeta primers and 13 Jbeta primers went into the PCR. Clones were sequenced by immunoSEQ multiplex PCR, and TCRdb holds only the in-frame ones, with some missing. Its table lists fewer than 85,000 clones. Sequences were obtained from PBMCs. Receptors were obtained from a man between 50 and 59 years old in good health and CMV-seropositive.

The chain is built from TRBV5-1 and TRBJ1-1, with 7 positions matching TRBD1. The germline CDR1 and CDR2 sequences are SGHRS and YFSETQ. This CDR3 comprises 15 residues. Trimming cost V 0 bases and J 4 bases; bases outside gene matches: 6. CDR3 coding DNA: TGCGCCAGCAGCTTGGGGCGACAGGGTGTCACTGAAGCTTTCTTT. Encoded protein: CASSLGRQGVTEAFF.

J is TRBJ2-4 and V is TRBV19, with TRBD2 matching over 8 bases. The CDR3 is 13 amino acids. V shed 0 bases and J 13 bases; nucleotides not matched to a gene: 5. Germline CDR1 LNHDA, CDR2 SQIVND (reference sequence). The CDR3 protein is CASSIDHGGAQYF. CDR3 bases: TGTGCCAGTAGTATAGATCACGGGGGGGCGCAGTACTTC.

CDR3 sequence reads: CASMAQGSRSTEAFF. DNA of the CDR3: TGTGCCAGCATGGCCCAGGGTTCGAGGAGCACTGAAGCTTTCTTT. J is TRBJ1-1 and V is TRBV2, with a tentative D call TRBD1 (5 bases). The CDR3 spans 15 residues. The germline V and J ends were trimmed by 7 bases and 4 bases, with 19 bases remaining between them. Germline loops: CDR1 SNHLY, CDR2 FYNNEI.

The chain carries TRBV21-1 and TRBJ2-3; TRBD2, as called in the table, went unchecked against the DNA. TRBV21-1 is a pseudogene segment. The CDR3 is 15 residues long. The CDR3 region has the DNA TGTGCCAGCAGCTTCCGGACTCCGTTCGGGAATACGCAGTATTTT. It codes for CASSFRTPFGNTQYF.

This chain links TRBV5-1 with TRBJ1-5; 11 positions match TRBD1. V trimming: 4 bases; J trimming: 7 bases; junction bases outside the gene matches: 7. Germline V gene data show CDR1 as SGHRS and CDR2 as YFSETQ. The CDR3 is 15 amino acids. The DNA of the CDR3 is TGCGCCAGCAGCCCGGACAGGGGGCTAGGGCAGCCCCAGCATTTT. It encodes CASSPDRGLGQPQHF.

CDR3 DNA: TGTGCCAGCAGTTACTCTTGGGCCACTGAAGCTTTCTTT. Translated, it gives CASSYSWATEAFF. The rearrangement joins TRBV6-5 to TRBJ1-1; D call uncertain. This CDR3 spans 13 amino acids. The germline V gene encodes CDR1 MNHEY and CDR2 SVGAGI. Trimming cost V 0 bases and J 4 bases, with 6 bases left between them.

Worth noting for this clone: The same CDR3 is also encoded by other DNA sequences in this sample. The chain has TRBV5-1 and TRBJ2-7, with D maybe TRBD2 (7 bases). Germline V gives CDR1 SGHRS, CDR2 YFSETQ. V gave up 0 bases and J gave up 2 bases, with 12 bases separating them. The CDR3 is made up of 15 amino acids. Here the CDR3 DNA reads TGCGCCAGCAGCTTGGCGGGGGGCATCACCTACGAGCAGTACTTC. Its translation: CASSLAGGITYEQYF. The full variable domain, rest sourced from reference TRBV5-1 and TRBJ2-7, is KAGVTQTPRYLIKTRGQQVTLSCSPISGHRSVSWYQQTPGQGLQFLFEYFSETQRNKGNFPGRFSGRQFSNSRSEMNVSTLELGDSALYLCASSLAGGITYEQYFGPGTRLTVT.

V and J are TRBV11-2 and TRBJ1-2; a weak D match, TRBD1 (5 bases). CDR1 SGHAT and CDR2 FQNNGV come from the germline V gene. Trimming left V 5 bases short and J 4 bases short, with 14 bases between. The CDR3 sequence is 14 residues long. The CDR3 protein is CASSPTGEGYGYTF. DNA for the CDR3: TGTGCCAGCAGCCCAACGGGGGAAGGCTATGGCTACACCTTC.

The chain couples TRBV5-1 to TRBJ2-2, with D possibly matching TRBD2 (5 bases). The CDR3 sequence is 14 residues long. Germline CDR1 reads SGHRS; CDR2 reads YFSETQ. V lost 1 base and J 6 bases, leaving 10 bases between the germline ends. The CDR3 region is CASSLPGVAGELFF. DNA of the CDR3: TGCGCCAGCAGCTTGCCCGGGGTAGCCGGGGAGCTGTTTTTT.

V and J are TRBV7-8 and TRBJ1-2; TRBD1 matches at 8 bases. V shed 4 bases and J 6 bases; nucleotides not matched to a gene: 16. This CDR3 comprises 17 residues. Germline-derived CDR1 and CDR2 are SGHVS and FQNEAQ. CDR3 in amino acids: CASSSLGTGSLRHGYTF. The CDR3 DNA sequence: TGTGCCAGCAGCTCCCTCGGGACAGGATCCCTTCGGCATGGCTACACCTTC.

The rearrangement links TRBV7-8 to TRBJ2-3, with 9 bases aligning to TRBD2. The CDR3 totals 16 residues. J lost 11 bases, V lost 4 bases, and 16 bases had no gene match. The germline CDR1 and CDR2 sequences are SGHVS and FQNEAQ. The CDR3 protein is CASSSLAGAGRFRQYF. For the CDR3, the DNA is TGTGCCAGCAGCTCCTTAGCGGGGGCCGGCAGGTTTAGGCAGTATTTT. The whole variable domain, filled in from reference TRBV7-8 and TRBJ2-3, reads GAGVSQSPRYKVAKRGQDVALRCDPISGHVSLFWYQQALGQGPEFLTYFQNEAQLDKSGLPSDRFFAERPEGSVSTLKIQRTQQEDSAVYLCASSSLAGAGRFRQYFGPGTRLTVL.

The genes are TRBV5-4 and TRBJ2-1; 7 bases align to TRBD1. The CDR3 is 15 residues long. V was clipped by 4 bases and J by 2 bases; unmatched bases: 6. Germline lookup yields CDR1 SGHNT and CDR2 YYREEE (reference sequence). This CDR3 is CASSHNRGPYNEQFF. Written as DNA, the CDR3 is TGTGCCAGCAGCCATAACAGGGGCCCCTACAATGAGCAGTTCTTC.

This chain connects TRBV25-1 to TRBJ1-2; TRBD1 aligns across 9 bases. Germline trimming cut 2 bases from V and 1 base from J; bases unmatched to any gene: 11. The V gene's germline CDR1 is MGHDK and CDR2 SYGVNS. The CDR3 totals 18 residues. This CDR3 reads CASSEGKGDRAGNYGYTF. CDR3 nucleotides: TGTGCCAGCAGTGAAGGTAAAGGGGACAGGGCGGGTAACTATGGCTACACCTTC.

CDR3 sequence: CASSLGRTEAFF. The CDR3 DNA reads as TGTGCCAGCAGCTTGGGCAGGACTGAAGCTTTCTTT. The gene calls are TRBV7-9 and TRBJ1-1; the D is unclear. V dropped 3 bases and J dropped 5 bases, with 7 bases sitting between them. From germline, CDR1 is SEHNR and CDR2 FQNEAQ (reference sequence). CDR3 length: 12 amino acids.

CDR3 DNA sequence: TGCGCCAGCAGCTTGGAGGGGCCAGCAACTAATGAAAAACTGTTTTTT. Amino acid sequence: CASSLEGPATNEKLFF. The rearrangement uses TRBV5-1 and TRBJ1-4, with a tentative D call TRBD1 (5 bases). The CDR3 is 16 amino acids. CDR1 SGHRS and CDR2 YFSETQ come from the germline V gene. Trimming removed 0 bases from V and 0 bases from J, with 9 bases in between.

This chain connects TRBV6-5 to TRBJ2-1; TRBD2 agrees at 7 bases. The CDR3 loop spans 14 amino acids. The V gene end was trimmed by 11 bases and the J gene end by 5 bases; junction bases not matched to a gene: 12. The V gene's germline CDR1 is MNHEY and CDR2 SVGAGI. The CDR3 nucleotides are TGTGCCTACGTCGGGGGGAGACTAGACAATGAGCAGTTCTTC. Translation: CAYVGGRLDNEQFF.

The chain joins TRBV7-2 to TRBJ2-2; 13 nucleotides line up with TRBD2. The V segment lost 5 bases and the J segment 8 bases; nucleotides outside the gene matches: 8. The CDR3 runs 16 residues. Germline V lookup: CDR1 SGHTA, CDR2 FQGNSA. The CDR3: CASSMGTSGASGELFF. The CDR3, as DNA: TGTGCCAGCAGCATGGGGACTAGCGGGGCATCGGGGGAGCTGTTTTTT.

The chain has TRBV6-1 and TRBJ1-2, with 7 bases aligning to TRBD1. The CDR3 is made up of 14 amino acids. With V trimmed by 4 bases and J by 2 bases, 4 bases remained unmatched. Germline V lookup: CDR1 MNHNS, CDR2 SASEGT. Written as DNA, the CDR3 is TGTGCCAGCAGTGTCGGCAGGGGGAACTATGGCTACACCTTC. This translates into CASSVGRGNYGYTF.